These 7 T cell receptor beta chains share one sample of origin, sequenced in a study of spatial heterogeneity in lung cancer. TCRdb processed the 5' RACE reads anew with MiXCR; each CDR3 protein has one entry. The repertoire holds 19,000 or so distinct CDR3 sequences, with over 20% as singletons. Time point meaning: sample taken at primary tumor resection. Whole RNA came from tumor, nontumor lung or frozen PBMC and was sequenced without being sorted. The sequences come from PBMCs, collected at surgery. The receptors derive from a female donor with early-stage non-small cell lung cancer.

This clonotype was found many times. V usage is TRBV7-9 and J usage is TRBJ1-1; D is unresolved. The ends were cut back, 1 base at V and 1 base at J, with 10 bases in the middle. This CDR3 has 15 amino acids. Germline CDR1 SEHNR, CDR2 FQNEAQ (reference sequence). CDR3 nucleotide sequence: TGTGCCAGCAGCTTAGGGACCCGAGAGAACACTGAAGCTTTCTTT. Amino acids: CASSLGTRENTEAFF.

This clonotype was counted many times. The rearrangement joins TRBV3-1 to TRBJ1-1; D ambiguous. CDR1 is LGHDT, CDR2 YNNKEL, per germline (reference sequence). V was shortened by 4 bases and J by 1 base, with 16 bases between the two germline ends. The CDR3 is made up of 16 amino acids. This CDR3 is CASSPLGLPANTEAFF. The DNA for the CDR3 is TGTGCCAGCAGCCCCCTTGGTCTTCCAGCGAACACTGAAGCTTTCTTT.

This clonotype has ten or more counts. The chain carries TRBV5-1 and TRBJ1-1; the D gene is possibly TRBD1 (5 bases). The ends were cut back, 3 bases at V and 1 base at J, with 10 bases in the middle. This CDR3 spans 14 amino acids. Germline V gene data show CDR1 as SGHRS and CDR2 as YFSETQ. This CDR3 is CASSWQGGNTEAFF. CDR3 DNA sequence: TGCGCCAGCAGCTGGCAGGGAGGGAACACTGAAGCTTTCTTT.

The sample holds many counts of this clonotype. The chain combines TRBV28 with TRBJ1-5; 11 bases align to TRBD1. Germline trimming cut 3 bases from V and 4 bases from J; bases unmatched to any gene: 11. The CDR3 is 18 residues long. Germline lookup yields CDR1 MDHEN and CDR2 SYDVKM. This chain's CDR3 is CASSFLKGQGDQNQPQHF. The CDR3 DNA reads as TGTGCCAGCAGTTTCCTTAAGGGACAGGGGGACCAGAATCAGCCCCAGCATTTT.

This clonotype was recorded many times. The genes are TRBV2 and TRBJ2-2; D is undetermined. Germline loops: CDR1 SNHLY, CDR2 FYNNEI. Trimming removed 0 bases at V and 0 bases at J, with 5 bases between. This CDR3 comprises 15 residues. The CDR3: CASSEASTNTGELFF. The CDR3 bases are TGTGCCAGCAGTGAAGCGTCCACGAACACCGGGGAGCTGTTTTTT.

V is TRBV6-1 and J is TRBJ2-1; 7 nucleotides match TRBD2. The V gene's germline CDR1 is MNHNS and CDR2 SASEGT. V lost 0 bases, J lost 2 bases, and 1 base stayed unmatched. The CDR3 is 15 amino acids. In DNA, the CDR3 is TGTGCCAGCAGTGAAGCGAGCGGGACCTACAATGAGCAGTTCTTC. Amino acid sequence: CASSEASGTYNEQFF.

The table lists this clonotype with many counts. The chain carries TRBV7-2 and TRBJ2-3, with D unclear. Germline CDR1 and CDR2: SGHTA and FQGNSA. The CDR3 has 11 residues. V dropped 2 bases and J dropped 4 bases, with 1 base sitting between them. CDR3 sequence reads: CASSLSDTQYF. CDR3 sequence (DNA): TGTGCCAGCAGCTTATCAGATACGCAGTATTTT.